Below, 21 T cell receptor beta chains from the same sample are listed, as sequenced in a study of T-cell memory formation after mild COVID-19. One entry per CDR3 protein, called by TCRdb with MiXCR from the 5' RACE reads. The sample has about 350,000 distinct CDR3 sequences, over 25% seen once. The sample taken for sequencing was PBMCs or a T cell subset sorted from them (not recorded which). The origin of the receptors is an adult woman who had mild COVID-19 (a few samples of this study predate the infection). Cell type and time point are not known.

The chain recombines TRBV20-1 with TRBJ2-4; possibly TRBD2 for D (6 bases). Trimming removed 5 bases from V and 7 bases from J, with 18 bases in between. This CDR3 has 14 amino acids. CDR1 and CDR2 from the germline V gene are DFQATT and SNEGSKA (reference sequence). The CDR3 DNA sequence: TGCAGTGCTCCCCCCGGGAGTGGGGCGAACATTCAGTACTTC. This gives the protein CSAPPGSGANIQYF.

This clonotype was counted between two and nine times. V usage is TRBV25-1 and J usage is TRBJ1-2; TRBD1 matches at 8 bases. The V segment lost 0 bases and the J segment 6 bases; nucleotides outside the gene matches: 6. Germline lookup yields CDR1 MGHDK and CDR2 SYGVNS. This CDR3 has 15 amino acids. CDR3 sequence (DNA): TGTGCCAGCAGTGAATATTCGTACAGGGGGGATGGCTACACCTTC. Translation gives CASSEYSYRGDGYTF.

In this sample, this clonotype turned up once. CDR3 region: CASRSFGYEQYF. The CDR3 DNA reads TGTGCCAGCAGATCGTTCGGCTACGAGCAGTACTTC. The chain uses TRBV28 and TRBJ2-7; no clear D. The germline gives CDR1 MDHEN, CDR2 SYDVKM. There are 12 residues in the CDR3. Trimming stripped 6 bases from V and 3 bases from J, with 9 bases between. The variable domain in full, with the rest retrieved from reference TRBV28 and TRBJ2-7, is DVKVTQSSRYLVKRTGEKVFLECVQDMDHENMFWYRQDPGLGLRLIYFSYDVKMKEKGDIPEGYSVSREKKERFSLILESASTNQTSMYLCASRSFGYEQYFGPGTRLTVT.

This chain joins TRBV6-2 or TRBV6-3 and TRBJ2-2; D possibly corresponds to TRBD2 (6 bases). The ends were cut back, 6 bases at V and 6 bases at J, with 11 bases in the middle. The germline V gene encodes CDR1 MNHEY and CDR2 SVGEGT. The CDR3 is made up of 13 amino acids. The chain's CDR3 is CASRSGGSGELFF. The CDR3 bases are TGTGCCAGCAGATCAGGAGGGTCCGGGGAGCTGTTTTTT.

CDR3 coding DNA: TGTGCCAGCAGGCAGGGCGACGAGCAGTACTTC. It codes for CASRQGDEQYF. The chain links TRBV6-5 to TRBJ2-7, with a weak D call TRBD1 (5 bases). CDR1 and CDR2 from the germline V gene are MNHEY and SVGAGI. Trimming removed 6 bases at V and 5 bases at J, with 8 bases between. This CDR3 is 11 amino acids long.

This clonotype is labeled as medium-sized (0.01 to 0.1%). This sequence joins TRBV4-2 and TRBJ2-2; 7 positions agree with TRBD1. V lost 3 bases, J lost 4 bases, and 8 bases stayed unmatched. The germline gives CDR1 LGHNA, CDR2 YNFKEQ. The CDR3 spans 16 residues. This CDR3 reads CASSQGKGAGTGELFF. The CDR3 DNA follows: TGTGCCAGCAGCCAGGGAAAGGGGGCTGGCACCGGGGAGCTGTTTTTT.

The CDR3 loop is CASSLRDWTSGDNEQFF. In DNA, the CDR3 is TGTGCCAGCAGTTTAAGGGATTGGACTAGCGGAGACAATGAGCAGTTCTTC. This rearrangement joins TRBV12-3 or TRBV12-4 to TRBJ2-1; 10 positions agree with TRBD2. The CDR3 is 17 residues long. V was clipped by 2 bases and J by 5 bases; unmatched bases: 9.

This clonotype came up a few times. V usage is TRBV5-5 and J usage is TRBJ2-3; D is unclear. From germline, CDR1 is SGHKS and CDR2 YYEKEE (reference sequence). The CDR3 extends over 16 amino acids. The V end lost 0 bases, the J end lost 1 base, and 12 bases lay between the germline ends. The CDR3 sequence is CASSLAGVPRTDTQYF. The CDR3 DNA sequence: TGTGCCAGCAGCTTGGCCGGAGTGCCCCGCACAGATACGCAGTATTTT.

This clonotype has only a few counts. This chain links TRBV2 with TRBJ2-5; D not certain. Germline V gives CDR1 SNHLY, CDR2 FYNNEI. V lost 2 bases and J 2 bases, leaving 12 bases between the germline ends. This CDR3 has 15 amino acids. This CDR3 reads CASSESLSRQETQYF. For the CDR3, the DNA is TGTGCCAGCAGTGAATCACTATCCCGGCAAGAGACCCAGTACTTC.

The chain is built from TRBV7-9 and TRBJ1-1; 9 bases match TRBD1. The CDR3 covers 18 residues. Germline CDR1 SEHNR, CDR2 FQNEAQ (reference sequence). The J segment lost 5 bases and the V segment lost 4 bases, leaving 17 bases of the junction unmatched. The CDR3 protein is CASSSLPGQGTMVTEAFF. The CDR3 coding sequence is TGTGCCAGCAGCTCATTGCCGGGACAGGGAACAATGGTTACTGAAGCTTTCTTT.

V is TRBV7-9 and J is TRBJ1-1; the D is unclear. CDR3 length: 12 amino acids. Trimming took off 5 bases at V and 3 bases at J, with 7 bases between the two ends. Germline values: CDR1 SEHNR, CDR2 FQNEAQ (reference sequence). CDR3 in amino acids: CASSTDHTEAFF. The CDR3 nucleotides read TGTGCCAGCAGCACCGACCACACTGAAGCTTTCTTT.

The chain recombines TRBV24-1 with TRBJ1-2, with 7 bases fitting TRBD1. The trim removed 4 bases at V and 4 bases at J, leaving 8 bases unmatched. Germline values: CDR1 KGHDR, CDR2 SFDVKD. CDR3 length: 15 residues. CDR3 in amino acids: CATSDGQELSYGYTF. In nucleotides, the CDR3 is TGTGCCACCAGTGACGGACAGGAGCTTTCCTATGGCTACACCTTC.

This clonotype has only a few counts. The V call is TRBV7-8, the J call TRBJ2-3; TRBD1 aligns across 10 bases. The V segment lost 6 bases and the J segment 2 bases; nucleotides outside the gene matches: 14. The CDR3 spans 18 residues. Germline values: CDR1 SGHVS, CDR2 FQNEAQ. Written as DNA, the CDR3 is TGTGCCAGCAGAAGGGAGGTGACAGGGGGCATCACCACAGATACGCAGTATTTT. This sequence encodes CASRREVTGGITTDTQYF.

The genes are TRBV20-1 and TRBJ2-3; 7 bases align to TRBD1. Germline lookup yields CDR1 DFQATT and CDR2 SNEGSKA (reference sequence). There are 16 residues in the CDR3. Trimming at V came to 4 bases and at J to 1 base, leaving 11 bases not matched to a gene. Here the CDR3 reads CSATTYKGAGTDTQYF. The CDR3 region has the DNA TGCAGTGCTACCACATACAAGGGGGCCGGCACAGATACGCAGTATTTT.

The CDR3 DNA is TGCGCCAGCAGCCAACAGGGGGCGAGGGGAAACACCATATATTTT. Amino acids: CASSQQGARGNTIYF. The chain recombines TRBV5-1 with TRBJ1-3; 9 bases align to TRBD1. Germline lookup yields CDR1 SGHRS and CDR2 YFSETQ. CDR3 length: 15 amino acids. After removal of 4 bases from V and 4 bases from J, the junction contained 6 bases not matched to a gene.

This clonotype turned up a few times. V usage is TRBV7-9 and J usage is TRBJ2-1; 7 bases line up with TRBD2. The CDR3 spans 17 residues. The germline gives CDR1 SEHNR, CDR2 FQNEAQ (reference sequence). V shed 4 bases, J shed 0 bases, and the junction held 9 bases outside the gene matches. CDR3 amino acids: CASSSTTAGVSYNEQFF. The CDR3 DNA is TGTGCCAGCAGCTCTACGACGGCGGGAGTCTCCTACAATGAGCAGTTCTTC.

The V gene is TRBV11-2, the J gene TRBJ2-5, with 9 bases aligning to TRBD2. The V and J ends lost 5 bases and 2 bases, in that order; junction bases with no gene match: 6. Germline CDR1 SGHAT, CDR2 FQNNGV. The CDR3 runs to 15 residues. The CDR3 reads CASSHGLARQETQYF. As DNA, the CDR3 is TGTGCCAGCAGCCACGGACTAGCGAGACAAGAGACCCAGTACTTC.

This clonotype has only a few counts. The chain has TRBV4-3 and TRBJ1-2; no firm D call. The germline V and J ends were trimmed by 0 bases and 0 bases, with 11 bases remaining between them. The CDR3 extends over 16 amino acids. The germline CDR1 and CDR2 sequences are LGHNA and YSLEER. Here the CDR3 DNA reads TGCGCCAGCAGCCAAGACCTCTTAAGGACTAACTATGGCTACACCTTC. Amino acids: CASSQDLLRTNYGYTF.

This clonotype has only a few counts. The chain couples TRBV7-7 to TRBJ2-5, with 10 bases that match TRBD2. CDR3 length: 16 amino acids. J lost 4 bases, V lost 5 bases, and 10 bases had no gene match. From germline, CDR1 is SSHAT and CDR2 FNYEAQ (reference sequence). The CDR3 here is CASSPERGGRVETQYF. In nucleotides, the CDR3 is TGTGCCAGCAGCCCTGAGCGGGGGGGCCGCGTAGAGACCCAGTACTTC. The whole variable domain, remainder taken from reference TRBV7-7 and TRBJ2-5, is GAGVSQSPRYKVTKRGQDVTLRCDPISSHATLYWYQQALGQGPEFLTYFNYEAQPDKSGLPSDRFSAERPEGSISTLTIQRTEQRDSAMYRCASSPERGGRVETQYFGPGTRLLVL.

The sample holds a few counts of this clonotype. This chain connects TRBV12-3 or TRBV12-4 to TRBJ2-1; TRBD1 might be the D (6 bases). The CDR3 loop spans 14 amino acids. Trimming pared 6 bases from V and 0 bases from J, leaving 9 bases between. The CDR3 spells CASRDSSSYNEQFF. DNA of the CDR3: TGTGCCAGCAGGGACAGCAGCTCCTACAATGAGCAGTTCTTC.

This clonotype has more than one count but fewer than ten. The chain employs TRBV3-1 and TRBJ2-7, with a possible D match to TRBD1 (5 bases). CDR3 length equals 15 residues. V was clipped by 1 base and J by 3 bases, with 13 bases between them. CDR1 is LGHDT and CDR2 is YNNKEL in the germline V gene (reference sequence). The CDR3 DNA is TGTGCCAGCAGCCAAGGAGACAGACCTTACTACGAGCAGTACTTC. As protein: CASSQGDRPYYEQYF.